These T cell receptor beta chains were read from a single sample in a study of blood T cell repertoires in COVID-19. Here immunoSEQ multiplex PCR was the method, and the copy in TCRdb shows in-frame clones only, minus some. Seen here are about 320,000 clones, around 85% observed once, and the top ten hold 7.2%. Sequencing was performed on peripheral blood. These receptors were collected from a human donor in a cohort sampled during active COVID-19. The CDR3 runs from the conserved cysteine through the conserved F or W. The order of the fields is V gene, clone size, CDR3 protein. Only some rows state a clone size, as once, few, many or a class for expanded clones.

TRBV29-1	.	CSAKKGPTGSSYEQYF
TRBV12-1	.	CARGQGVSRVNTEAFF
TRBV19	.	CASSIVLGGDTNYGYTF
TRBV20-1	.	CSASHPEGEAFF
TRBV30	.	CAWSRGTGELFF
TRBV6-5	.	CASRTGGIHEQFF
TRBV11-3	once	CASSPRPGQGTRSDGYTF
TRBV18	.	CASSPSPPTQNTEAFF
TRBV10-3	.	CAISERGNSPLHF
TRBV18	.	CASSPFERARRQHF
TRBV12-5	once	CASGLAGGRTDTQYF
TRBV19	.	CASSPHGRAGGNSPLHF
TRBV10-2	.	CASSRGGQGGDTQYF
TRBV5-1	few	CASSLRRPRQDTQYF
TRBV7-9	.	CASSHPTGYEQYF
TRBV4-2	.	CASSPTLPSNQPQHF
TRBV5-4	.	CASSLMGQNSNQPQHF
TRBV2	.	CASSEANTQQGFTYEQYF
TRBV5-4	.	CASSSDSYEQYF
TRBV6-5	.	CASEGAYSGANVLTF
TRBV6-5	once	CASSTSYTEAFF